These 25 T cell receptor beta chains came from one sample sequenced in a study of cytomegalovirus exposure and HLA in healthy donors (TCRdb year 2017). Library preparation employed the immunoSEQ multiplex PCR assay. A mixture of 60 forward primers for TCR Vbeta segments and 13 reverse primers for TCR Jbeta segments was used in the multiplex PCR. TCRdb retrieved this table from immuneACCESS and kept in-frame rearrangements only. Not all clones are present; in checked studies, unresolved V genes account for under half, and no reason is known for the remainder. This sample lists fewer than 150,000 clones; roughly 80% were detected once. The top ten hold about 6.5% of the sample. Sequenced material: PBMCs. Source of these receptors: a man aged 40-55 years in good health and CMV-seropositive.

The V call is TRBV7-8, the J call TRBJ2-7; 8 bases map to TRBD1. Unmatched junction bases numbered 8, after V lost 1 base and J lost 6 bases. Germline loops: CDR1 SGHVS, CDR2 FQNEAQ. The CDR3 is 15 residues long. CDR3 protein: CASSLVGDRRGEQYF. The CDR3 DNA is TGTGCCAGCAGCTTAGTAGGGGACAGGAGAGGCGAGCAGTACTTC.

There are a few counts of this clone. This sequence joins TRBV27 and TRBJ1-4; D possibly corresponds to TRBD1 (6 bases). The germline V gene has CDR1 MNHEY and CDR2 SMNVEV (reference sequence). This CDR3 has 18 amino acids. Trimming took 2 bases from V and 3 from J, leaving 19 bases between them. This CDR3 is CASSLGPGANKANEKLFF. The CDR3 DNA sequence: TGTGCCAGCAGTTTAGGGCCAGGGGCGAATAAGGCTAATGAAAAACTGTTTTTT.

This chain connects TRBV19 to TRBJ2-5; 8 bases line up with TRBD1. The V and J ends lost 6 bases and 8 bases, in that order; junction bases with no gene match: 2. The CDR3 spans 11 residues. The V gene's germline CDR1 is LNHDA and CDR2 SQIVND (reference sequence). CDR3 bases: TGTGCCAGTAGGACAGGGGCTACCCAGTACTTC. Translating it yields CASRTGATQYF.

This clone was detected only once. The gene calls are TRBV18 and TRBJ1-4, with D unclear. This CDR3 is built from 15 residues. Germline CDR1 reads KGHSH; CDR2 reads LQKENI. Between the trimmed V and J ends, which lost 3 bases and 7 bases, there was a span of 15 bases. The chain's CDR3 is CASSPPGRVGEKLFF. Written as DNA, the CDR3 is TGTGCCAGCTCACCCCCGGGAAGGGTGGGTGAAAAACTGTTTTTT.

The chain carries TRBV7-6 and TRBJ1-5; D is possibly TRBD1 (5 bases). Trimming left V 5 bases short and J 5 bases short, with 10 bases between. Germline CDR1 SGHVS, CDR2 FNYEAQ. This CDR3 spans 13 amino acids. This CDR3 is CASSLGGYQPQHF. The CDR3 bases are TGTGCCAGCAGCCTGGGGGGATATCAGCCCCAGCATTTT.

The gene calls are TRBV27 and TRBJ2-5; 7 bases align to TRBD1. The DNA end is more similar to TRBJ2-7, so the J call may be wrong. This CDR3 has 13 residues. Germline loops: CDR1 MNHEY, CDR2 SMNVEV (reference sequence). CDR3 DNA sequence: TGTGCCAGCAGCCACACAGGGGCCTACGAGCAGTACTTC. It translates to CASSHTGAYEQYF.

The V call is TRBV28, the J call TRBJ2-7; 9 nucleotides match TRBD1. The CDR3 runs to 14 residues. CDR1 MDHEN and CDR2 SYDVKM come from the germline V gene. Trimming cost V 10 bases and J 4 bases; bases outside gene matches: 11. DNA of the CDR3: TGTGCCACCAAACCCGGACAGGGGTGGTACGAGCAGTACTTC. It is translated as CATKPGQGWYEQYF. The full variable domain, rest sourced from reference TRBV28 and TRBJ2-7, is DVKVTQSSRYLVKRTGEKVFLECVQDMDHENMFWYRQDPGLGLRLIYFSYDVKMKEKGDIPEGYSVSREKKERFSLILESASTNQTSMYLCATKPGQGWYEQYFGPGTRLTVT.

The rearrangement joins TRBV19 to TRBJ1-2; TRBD1 matches at 8 bases. The germline gives CDR1 LNHDA, CDR2 SQIVND (reference sequence). J was trimmed by 6 bases and V by 5 bases; bases with no gene match: 11. The CDR3 has 15 amino acids. This CDR3 is CASSFPMDRDHGYTF. The CDR3 DNA is TGTGCCAGTAGTTTCCCAATGGACAGGGACCATGGCTACACCTTC.

J is TRBJ1-1 and V is TRBV14; 7 bases agree with TRBD1. J was trimmed by 0 bases and V by 4 bases; bases with no gene match: 5. The CDR3 has 15 residues. CDR1 is SGHDN and CDR2 is FVKESK in the germline V gene. The CDR3 DNA is TGTGCCAGCAGCCGTAACAGGGGACTGAACACTGAAGCTTTCTTT. Protein: CASSRNRGLNTEAFF.

The chain has TRBV4-1 and TRBJ2-7, with 8 bases aligning to TRBD1. Losses at the gene ends were 0 bases for V and 1 base for J; bases not matched to a gene: 11. Germline V gene lookup returns CDR1 MGHRA and CDR2 YSYEKL. The CDR3 contains 18 residues. The CDR3 reads CASSQDRGQDNLSYEQYF. The CDR3 DNA follows: TGCGCCAGCAGCCAAGATAGGGGACAGGATAACCTTTCCTACGAGCAGTACTTC.

V and J are TRBV5-1 and TRBJ2-5, with 7 positions matching TRBD2. The CDR3 has 15 amino acids. CDR1 is SGHRS and CDR2 is YFSETQ in the germline V gene. The V and J ends lost 2 bases and 3 bases, in that order; junction bases with no gene match: 7. The CDR3 nucleotides are TGCGCCAGCAGCTTAGGGGCGGGGACTAAAGAGACCCAGTACTTC. This encodes CASSLGAGTKETQYF. The variable domain in full, completed from reference TRBV5-1 and TRBJ2-5, reads KAGVTQTPRYLIKTRGQQVTLSCSPISGHRSVSWYQQTPGQGLQFLFEYFSETQRNKGNFPGRFSGRQFSNSRSEMNVSTLELGDSALYLCASSLGAGTKETQYFGPGTRLLVL.

This rearrangement joins TRBV10-3 to TRBJ1-1; 7 bases match TRBD1. CDR1 is ENHRY and CDR2 is SYGVKD in the germline V gene. V lost 0 bases and J lost 1; bases outside the gene matches: 14. CDR3 size: 19 residues. The CDR3, as DNA: TGTGCCATCAGTGAGTCGGGAGCCCTAGGGGGCCACGAGAACACTGAAGCTTTCTTT. Its protein product is CAISESGALGGHENTEAFF.

This chain uses TRBV18 with TRBJ2-7; TRBD1 aligns across 8 bases. Trimming removed 2 bases from V and 6 bases from J; junction bases left unmatched: 3. The CDR3 has 13 amino acids. Per germline, CDR1 KGHSH and CDR2 LQKENI. The CDR3 loop is CASSPGTGGEQYF. DNA of the CDR3: TGTGCCAGCTCACCAGGGACAGGTGGCGAGCAGTACTTC.

This chain uses TRBV11-2 with TRBJ1-2; no firm D call. CDR3 length equals 13 residues. Trimming cost V 2 bases and J 3 bases, with 7 bases left between them. Germline CDR1 reads SGHAT; CDR2 reads FQNNGV. CDR3 protein: CASSLSRYYGYTF. CDR3 sequence (DNA): TGTGCCAGCAGCTTATCCCGGTACTATGGCTACACCTTC.

V is TRBV2 and J is TRBJ1-5; TRBD1 matches 7 bases. V lost 8 bases and J lost 0; bases outside the gene matches: 13. This CDR3 spans 17 amino acids. In germline, CDR1 is SNHLY, CDR2 FYNNEI. The CDR3 DNA reads as TGTGCCAGCCGGCCCGGGGGCAGGGGGACTAGCAATCAGCCCCAGCATTTT. Translating it yields CASRPGGRGTSNQPQHF.

V and J are TRBV6-6 and TRBJ2-5; 11 bases are shared with TRBD2. CDR1 is MNHNY, CDR2 SVGAGI, per germline (reference sequence). V shed 0 bases and J 10 bases; nucleotides not matched to a gene: 1. The length of the CDR3 is 13 residues. The CDR3 DNA reads as TGTGCCAGCAGTTACTCTAGCGGGGGGGACCAGTACTTC. It encodes CASSYSSGGDQYF.

The V and J genes are TRBV19 and TRBJ1-5; TRBD1 matches 8 bases. CDR1 is LNHDA and CDR2 is SQIVND in the germline V gene (reference sequence). This CDR3 has 13 residues. Trimming at V came to 11 bases and at J to 1 base, leaving 4 bases not matched to a gene. CDR3 bases: TGTGCCGCCAGACAGGGGAGCAATCAGCCCCAGCATTTT. It specifies CAARQGSNQPQHF.

The chain has TRBV6-5 and TRBJ1-1, with D uncertain. There are 15 residues in the CDR3. Germline V lookup: CDR1 MNHEY, CDR2 SVGAGI. Deletions cut 5 bases from V and 1 base from J, with 14 bases between. The CDR3: CASSMPGRENTEAFF. In nucleotides, the CDR3 is TGTGCCAGCAGTATGCCGGGGAGAGAGAACACTGAAGCTTTCTTT.

This chain joins TRBV4-1 and TRBJ1-5; tentative D call: TRBD1 (6 bases). The germline gives CDR1 MGHRA, CDR2 YSYEKL. The ends were cut back, 0 bases at V and 7 bases at J, with 13 bases in the middle. The CDR3 spans 15 residues. The CDR3 region is CASSQDIAGAQPQHF. Written as DNA, the CDR3 is TGCGCCAGCAGCCAAGATATAGCAGGGGCCCAGCCCCAGCATTTT.

The CDR3: CASSLRWDREETQYF. DNA of the CDR3: TGTGCCAGCAGCTTAAGGTGGGACAGGGAGGAGACCCAGTACTTC. The chain joins TRBV7-9 to TRBJ2-5; the match to TRBD1 covers 9 bases. This CDR3 region has 15 residues. V shed 2 bases and J 5 bases; nucleotides not matched to a gene: 6. Germline lookup yields CDR1 SEHNR and CDR2 FQNEAQ (reference sequence). The full variable domain, in which reference TRBV7-9 and TRBJ2-5 provide the parts outside the CDR3, is DTGVSQNPRHKITKRGQNVTFRCDPISEHNRLYWYRQTLGQGPEFLTYFQNEAQLEKSRLLSDRFSAERPKGSFSTLEIQRTEQGDSAMYLCASSLRWDREETQYFGPGTRLLVL.

The chain couples TRBV2 to TRBJ1-2; D is ambiguous. The V and J ends lost 5 bases and 8 bases respectively, with 15 bases between them. This CDR3 has 13 amino acids. CDR1 SNHLY and CDR2 FYNNEI come from the germline V gene. Here the CDR3 reads CASSQRRQGGYTF. CDR3 nucleotide sequence: TGTGCCAGCAGTCAACGAAGACAAGGCGGCTACACCTTC.

Turning to this clone: This CDR3 is also generated by other DNA sequences in the sample. The rearrangement joins TRBV18 to TRBJ1-1, with TRBD1 as a possible D gene (5 bases). Between the trimmed V and J ends, which lost 3 bases and 6 bases, there was a span of 8 bases. Looked up from germline, CDR1 is KGHSH and CDR2 is LQKENI. This CDR3 has 12 residues. This chain's CDR3 is CASSPAGPEAFF. CDR3 DNA sequence: TGTGCCAGCTCACCGGCAGGGCCTGAAGCTTTCTTT. The variable domain in full, with the rest retrieved from reference TRBV18 and TRBJ1-1, is NAGVMQNPRHLVRRRGQEARLRCSPMKGHSHVYWYRQLPEEGLKFMVYLQKENIIDESGMPKERFSAEFPKEGPSILRIQQVVRGDSAAYFCASSPAGPEAFFGQGTRLTVV.

The chain uses TRBV7-9 and TRBJ2-5; 8 positions match TRBD1. From germline, CDR1 is SEHNR and CDR2 FQNEAQ (reference sequence). Unmatched junction bases numbered 11, after V lost 1 base and J lost 1 base. This CDR3 has 18 residues. The DNA for the CDR3 is TGTGCCAGCAGCTTAGGGAGGGGACAGGTAGGACTCCAAGAGACCCAGTACTTC. This encodes CASSLGRGQVGLQETQYF.

V and J are TRBV29-1 and TRBJ1-2, with TRBD1 matching over 8 bases. This CDR3 region has 13 residues. The germline gives CDR1 SQVTM, CDR2 ANQGSEA. The V segment lost 4 bases and the J segment 5 bases; nucleotides outside the gene matches: 6. This CDR3 reads CSVGQGRIYGYTF. CDR3 DNA: TGCAGCGTTGGACAGGGGAGGATATATGGCTACACCTTC.

This chain uses TRBV19 with TRBJ2-5; 8 bases line up with TRBD1. CDR1 is LNHDA, CDR2 SQIVND, per germline (reference sequence). CDR3 length equals 15 residues. The V gene end was trimmed by 4 bases and the J gene end by 5 bases; junction bases not matched to a gene: 9. The CDR3 here is CASSTTGTGLETQYF. The CDR3 DNA follows: TGTGCCAGTAGTACTACCGGGACAGGTCTTGAGACCCAGTACTTC.